These T cell receptor beta chains were read from a single sample in a study of cytomegalovirus exposure and HLA in healthy donors. Produced via immunoSEQ multiplex PCR; TCRdb's table is partial and in-frame only. The table includes under 150,000 clones, roughly four fifths detected once. Sequenced sample: PBMCs. Receptors originate from a woman younger than 35 in good health and CMV-seronegative. Each CDR3 is given with its conserved first and last residue. Fields, in order: J gene, D gene, V gene, clone size, CDR3 protein, CDR3 DNA. A D gene is named only where the DNA matches it firmly. The size entry is marked missing in some rows and otherwise reads once, few, many or a size class.

TRBJ2-2,TRBD2,TRBV7-7,.,CASSSSGRAGTGELFF,TGTGCTAGCAGCTCTAGCGGGAGGGCCGGCACCGGGGAGCTGTTTTTT
TRBJ1-1,TRBD1,TRBV27,once,CASSRDRVVTEAFF,TGTGCCAGCAGCCGGGACAGGGTGGTCACTGAAGCTTTCTTT
TRBJ2-3,.,TRBV7-8,.,CASSLSARVASDTQYF,TGTGCCAGCAGCTTAAGTGCCCGGGTCGCGTCAGATACGCAGTATTTT
TRBJ2-1,.,TRBV5-4,.,CASSLAGGSSYNEQFF,TGTGCCAGCAGCTTAGCGGGTGGGAGCTCCTACAATGAGCAGTTCTTC
TRBJ2-7,TRBD2,TRBV5-1,.,CASSLAGTSGREQYF,TGCGCCAGCAGCTTGGCCGGGACTAGCGGGAGGGAGCAGTACTTC
TRBJ1-1,.,TRBV10-3,.,CATQAGANTEAFF,TGTGCCACCCAGGCAGGGGCGAATACTGAAGCTTTCTTT
TRBJ2-1,.,TRBV19,.,CASSIGGGTGIGEQFF,TGTGCCAGTAGTATAGGGGGGGGGACAGGAATTGGGGAGCAGTTCTTC
TRBJ2-3,TRBD2,TRBV18,once,CASSRGIAGDTQYF,TGTGCCAGCTCACGGGGTATAGCGGGCGATACGCAGTATTTT
TRBJ2-5,TRBD1,TRBV6-5,.,CASSYRGQETQYF,TGTGCCAGCAGTTACAGGGGGCAGGAGACCCAGTACTTC
TRBJ2-3,TRBD2,TRBV10-3,.,CAISVAGGKDTQYF,TGTGCCATCAGCGTAGCGGGAGGTAAAGATACGCAGTATTTT
TRBJ2-3,TRBD1,TRBV28,.,CASTRDRATDTQYF,TGTGCCAGCACACGGGACAGGGCTACAGATACGCAGTATTTT
TRBJ2-7,TRBD2,TRBV11-3,.,CASSAGLAGGYEQYF,TGTGCCAGCAGCGCCGGCCTAGCGGGAGGGTACGAGCAGTACTTC
TRBJ2-1,.,TRBV9,.,CASSVQGKLEQFF,TGTGCCAGCAGCGTCCAGGGGAAACTTGAGCAGTTCTTC
TRBJ1-1,.,TRBV10-3,.,CAISDREGDTEAFF,TGTGCCATCAGTGACCGGGAGGGAGACACTGAAGCTTTCTTT
TRBJ1-2,.,TRBV6-1,.,CASSETRQLYGYTF,TGTGCCAGCAGTGAAACGCGACAGCTATATGGCTACACCTTC
TRBJ1-2,TRBD1,TRBV27,.,CASRNDRANYGYTF,TGTGCCAGCAGAAACGACAGGGCTAACTATGGCTACACCTTC
TRBJ2-1,.,TRBV28,.,CASRDTGEAYNEQFF,TGTGCCAGCAGAGATACAGGGGAGGCCTACAATGAGCAGTTCTTC
TRBJ2-2,.,TRBV6-1,.,CASSELTNTGELFF,TGTGCCAGCAGTGAATTAACGAACACCGGGGAGCTGTTTTTT
TRBJ2-1,TRBD1,TRBV6-5,.,CASSSQGRLNNEQFF,TGTGCCAGCAGTTCACAGGGGCGACTCAACAATGAGCAGTTCTTC
TRBJ1-2,TRBD1,TRBV2,.,CASRANQQGTDGYTF,TGTGCCAGCAGAGCGAACCAACAGGGGACCGATGGCTACACCTTC
TRBJ2-5,TRBD2,TRBV5-4,.,CASTLRGSETQYF,TGTGCCAGCACCTTGCGGGGGTCAGAGACCCAGTACTTC
TRBJ2-3,.,TRBV28,.,CASSPSWRGTDTQYF,TGTGCCAGCAGCCCTAGCTGGAGAGGAACAGATACGCAGTATTTT
TRBJ2-1,.,TRBV6-5,once,CASSPTGSNNEQFF,TGTGCCAGCAGTCCCACCGGTTCGAACAATGAGCAGTTCTTC
TRBJ2-1,TRBD2,TRBV7-9,.,CASSLEVAGVNEQFF,TGTGCCAGCAGCTTAGAGGTAGCGGGAGTAAATGAGCAGTTCTTC
TRBJ2-5,.,TRBV5-1,.,CASSLGGEAGGETQYF,TGCGCCAGCAGCTTGGGAGGGGAGGCTGGGGGAGAGACCCAGTACTTC
TRBJ1-5,.,TRBV5-6,.,CASSLFYGNQPQHF,TGTGCCAGCAGCTTATTCTACGGTAATCAGCCCCAGCATTTT
TRBJ2-1,.,TRBV7-9,.,CASSPAPGGKENNEQFF,TGTGCCAGCAGTCCCGCCCCCGGCGGCAAGGAGAACAATGAGCAGTTCTTC
TRBJ1-2,.,TRBV11-3,.,CASSLVTQGTMGYTF,TGTGCCAGCAGCTTAGTAACCCAGGGGACTATGGGCTACACCTTC
TRBJ1-2,.,TRBV28,once,CASSFAGGSYGYTF,TGTGCCAGCAGTTTTGCGGGGGGGAGCTATGGCTACACCTTC
TRBJ2-3,.,TRBV28,.,CASSDSARTQYF,TGTGCCAGCAGTGACTCGGCAAGAACGCAGTATTTT
TRBJ1-1,TRBD1,TRBV29-1,.,CSAGRGQGYTEAFF,TGCAGCGCCGGGCGGGGACAGGGCTACACTGAAGCTTTCTTT
TRBJ1-6,TRBD1,TRBV4-3,few,CASSLRTGNTLHF,TGCGCCAGCAGCCTCCGGACAGGGAACACCCTCCACTTT
TRBJ2-3,.,TRBV10-1,.,CASSEELSTDTQYF,TGCGCCAGCAGTGAAGAACTCAGCACAGATACGCAGTATTTT
TRBJ2-3,TRBD1,TRBV5-1,.,CASRQGLDKYTQYF,TGCGCCAGCCGACAGGGCCTCGACAAATATACGCAGTATTTT
TRBJ2-5,TRBD1,TRBV5-1,.,CASSFNRGLYQETQYF,TGCGCCAGCAGCTTTAACAGGGGGCTGTACCAAGAGACCCAGTACTTC
TRBJ2-2,TRBD2,TRBV9,.,CASSVGLAGVPGELFF,TGTGCCAGCAGCGTAGGACTAGCGGGAGTACCCGGGGAGCTGTTTTTT
TRBJ2-5,.,TRBV2,.,CASSDRYQETQYF,TGTGCCAGCAGCGACAGGTACCAAGAGACCCAGTACTTC
TRBJ1-2,TRBD1,TRBV4-3,.,CASSQEGGQGAGYGYTF,TGCGCCAGCAGCCAAGAGGGTGGACAGGGGGCAGGCTATGGCTACACCTTC
TRBJ2-7,TRBD2,TRBV4-1,.,CASSQTGVAGDYEQYF,TGCGCCAGCAGCCAAACCGGGGTAGCGGGAGATTACGAGCAGTACTTC
TRBJ2-6,.,TRBV28,.,CASSSPGVSSGANVLTF,TGTGCCAGCAGTTCTCCAGGGGTATCCTCTGGGGCCAACGTCCTGACTTTC
TRBJ2-7,.,TRBV28,.,CASISAGGTYEQYF,TGTGCCAGCATCTCAGCCGGGGGTACCTACGAGCAGTACTTC